This TCR beta chain was recovered during a study of shared clonotypes between healthy human individuals. At the level of the study: Contributing individuals were a couple of females and three males aged 18 to 49.

Trimming cost V 3 bases and J 3 bases, with 15 bases left between them. Per germline, CDR1 LNHDA and CDR2 SQIVND (reference sequence). The CDR3 covers 15 residues. Original processing notes: Filtering differed for immunoSEQ, which gave only junction sequences without quality scores. Assay: immunoSEQ multiplex PCR; the TCRdb copy retains only in-frame clones and omits some. D and trimming were read from the DNA, whereas the V and J calls and clone size are those reported in that table. This sample has hundreds of thousands of clones; 55% to 85% occur once, and the top ten carry roughly 1.9%. As to this clone: Its target is unknown.

Every donor, a Caucasian adult, lived in Nashville, Tennessee. Study-wide points: Several donors held about 5% of naive CD4 clonotypes in common.

This receptor was identified in a woman between 25 and 40 years old in good health. This sequence joins TRBV19 and TRBJ2-7; the D is unclear. The sample taken for sequencing was memory CD4+ T cells sorted from blood. Subset defined: CD45RA-negative fraction. In nucleotides, the CDR3 is TGTGCCAGTAGTATCTCCTCGACTGCTAGCTACGAGCAGTACTTC. Translation: CASSISSTASYEQYF.